Sequencing of this T cell receptor (beta chain) was carried out in a study of T cells in Graves' hyperthyroidism and ophthalmopathy. Each diagnosis drew on symptoms, thyroxine, TRAb, thyroid ultrasound and orbital computed tomography findings. Amplification targeted TCR beta CDR3 regions from RNA transcripts. First-round RT-PCR of the TCR CDR3 relied on the HTBI primer set. Via MiXCR, TCRdb re-called the multiplex PCR reads, giving one row per CDR3 protein. Of 300,000 to 400,000 distinct CDR3 sequences listed, over 11% were seen once; the top ten hold approximately 10%. This clonotype was counted many times. The source is a woman aged 60-70 years with Graves' hyperthyroidism. The sample comprised blood.

DNA for the CDR3: TGTGCCAGCAGTTACCTTAAGAATCAGCCCCAGCATTTT. This encodes CASSYLKNQPQHF. V is TRBV6-5 and J is TRBJ1-5; D unclear. V dropped 2 bases and J dropped 4 bases, with 6 bases sitting between them. This CDR3 comprises 13 residues. From germline, CDR1 is MNHEY and CDR2 SVGAGI.